This T cell receptor beta chain was recovered during a study of T cell repertoires in cytomegalovirus infection. Across the whole study: Evidence of both CMV infection and a matching HLA type came from public TCR beta signatures.

Study results and limitations: CMV-specific HLA-C-restricted TCR beta clonotypes dominated the ex vivo response. Carriers of CMV plus the relevant HLA were identified by cumulative public TCR beta family frequency.

TCRdb reprocessed the reads via MiXCR and lists one record per CDR3 protein. The data show about 220,000 distinct CDR3 sequences, 35% to 45% seen once. Of note for this clonotype: As yet, its antigen is unknown.

The CDR3 has 12 residues. The germline CDR1 and CDR2 sequences are DFQATT and SNEGSKA (reference sequence). V was trimmed by 0 bases and J by 7 bases, leaving 10 bases between them. The source was CD8+ T cells from cultured PBMCs, collected from culture after CMV antigen stimulation. This sequence joins TRBV20-1 and TRBJ2-7; D ambiguous. The clonotype comes from a human donor in good health (CMV status not recorded). Some clones in this sample may be carry-over from other donors' samples. The CDR3 here is CSARDWTVEQYF. Here the CDR3 DNA reads TGCAGTGCTAGAGATTGGACGGTGGAGCAGTACTTC.